This TCR beta chain was sequenced in a study of blood T cells in healthy people across ages. Next came a second PCR, run for about 7 to 12 cycles, which used a sample-barcoded 5' primer along with a J-beta primer mix. MiXCR, applied by TCRdb to the 5' RACE reads, yields one record per CDR3 protein. The sample consists of about 930,000 distinct CDR3 sequences, about 27% of them appearing once. With V trimmed by 7 bases and J by 5 bases, 9 bases remained unmatched. Per germline, CDR1 SGHRS and CDR2 YFSETQ. The length of the CDR3 is 13 residues. This same sample was also part of a study on T cells of mothers and their children.

The sequenced material came from blood. The V call is TRBV5-1, the J call TRBJ2-7; TRBD2 matches 7 bases. The receptor's source is a woman in her 40s in good health. The CDR3 DNA reads TGCGCCAGCGGTGGGGGGGAAATCCACGAGCAGTACTTC. Protein sequence: CASGGGEIHEQYF.